A selection of T cell receptor beta chains follows, all from one sample in a study of T cells in Graves' hyperthyroidism and ophthalmopathy. A single record per CDR3 protein comes from TCRdb applying MiXCR to the multiplex PCR reads. The table shows roughly 93,000 distinct CDR3 sequences, with 51% occurring only once. Material for sequencing was blood. The receptors shown here come from a woman aged 40 to 49 with Graves' hyperthyroidism. Both conserved end residues are part of each CDR3. D genes are given only for firm matches. A clone size is listed for some rows: how often the clone was seen (once, few, many), or a class if it is expanded.

d_call: .; v_call: TRBV12-3/TRBV12-4; clone_size: .; j_call: TRBJ1-1; cdr3_aa: CASSLAGLRNTEAFF; cdr3_nt: TGTGCCAGCAGTTTAGCGGGGTTACGGAACACTGAAGCTTTCTTT
d_call: TRBD2; v_call: TRBV20-1; clone_size: .; j_call: TRBJ2-5; cdr3_aa: CSAIGPGRGPETQYF; cdr3_nt: TGCAGTGCCATCGGGCCGGGGAGGGGTCCAGAGACCCAGTACTTC
d_call: .; v_call: TRBV2; clone_size: many; j_call: TRBJ2-3; cdr3_aa: CASSESRTDTQYF; cdr3_nt: TGTGCCAGCAGTGAATCTCGCACAGATACGCAGTATTTT
d_call: .; v_call: TRBV6-5; clone_size: once; j_call: TRBJ2-3; cdr3_aa: CASSSPRTPGTDTQYF; cdr3_nt: TGTGCCAGCAGTTCTCCCCGGACTCCGGGCACAGATACGCAGTATTTT
d_call: .; v_call: TRBV18; clone_size: .; j_call: TRBJ2-3; cdr3_aa: CASSPGGLSTDTQYF; cdr3_nt: TGTGCCAGCTCACCCGGTGGACTAAGCACAGATACGCAGTATTTT
d_call: TRBD1; v_call: TRBV7-9; clone_size: .; j_call: TRBJ1-5; cdr3_aa: CASHDDRGRGVYQPQHF; cdr3_nt: TGTGCCAGCCATGACGACAGGGGGCGCGGGGTGTATCAGCCCCAGCATTTT
d_call: TRBD2; v_call: TRBV29-1; clone_size: .; j_call: TRBJ2-5; cdr3_aa: CSVEIGLAGGETQYF; cdr3_nt: TGCAGCGTTGAGATCGGACTAGCGGGGGGTGAGACCCAGTACTTC
d_call: .; v_call: TRBV7-2; clone_size: .; j_call: TRBJ1-3; cdr3_aa: CASSFGTGQLSSGNTIYF; cdr3_nt: TGTGCCAGCAGCTTCGGGACGGGGCAGCTCTCCTCTGGAAACACCATATATTTT
d_call: TRBD1; v_call: TRBV10-3; clone_size: .; j_call: TRBJ1-2; cdr3_aa: CAIKTGGRSGNTF; cdr3_nt: TGTGCCATCAAGACAGGGGGAAGGTCTGGAAACACCTTC
d_call: .; v_call: TRBV9; clone_size: .; j_call: TRBJ2-2; cdr3_aa: CASRGSGELFF; cdr3_nt: TGTGCCAGCAGGGGTTCCGGGGAGCTGTTTTTT
d_call: .; v_call: TRBV7-2; clone_size: many; j_call: TRBJ2-3; cdr3_aa: CASSSQGSDTQYF; cdr3_nt: TGTGCCAGCAGCTCCCAGGGTTCAGATACGCAGTATTTT
d_call: .; v_call: TRBV29-1; clone_size: large; j_call: TRBJ2-2; cdr3_aa: CSVDGTGNTGELFF; cdr3_nt: TGCAGCGTTGACGGGACTGGGAACACCGGGGAGCTGTTTTTT
d_call: .; v_call: TRBV20-1; clone_size: many; j_call: TRBJ2-5; cdr3_aa: CSAGGRETQYF; cdr3_nt: TGCAGTGCAGGGGGGCGAGAGACCCAGTACTTC
d_call: .; v_call: TRBV11-2; clone_size: many; j_call: TRBJ2-7; cdr3_aa: CASSRGPGSYEQYF; cdr3_nt: TGTGCCAGCAGCCGTGGCCCCGGGTCCTACGAGCAGTACTTC
d_call: TRBD1; v_call: TRBV6-1; clone_size: many; j_call: TRBJ1-5; cdr3_aa: CASSEWRGRGNQPQHF; cdr3_nt: TGTGCCAGCAGTGAATGGAGGGGGCGAGGGAATCAGCCCCAGCATTTT
d_call: .; v_call: TRBV5-1; clone_size: .; j_call: TRBJ1-5; cdr3_aa: CASSLERGGQPQHF; cdr3_nt: TGCGCCAGCAGTCTGGAACGGGGGGGACAGCCCCAGCATTTT
d_call: .; v_call: TRBV29-1; clone_size: .; j_call: TRBJ2-2; cdr3_aa: CSVEDPRTDNTGELFF; cdr3_nt: TGCAGCGTTGAAGATCCGCGGACAGACAACACCGGGGAGCTGTTTTTT
d_call: .; v_call: TRBV19; clone_size: many; j_call: TRBJ1-2; cdr3_aa: CASSIVQGANYGYTF; cdr3_nt: TGTGCCAGTAGTATAGTACAGGGAGCTAACTATGGCTACACCTTC
d_call: .; v_call: TRBV9; clone_size: many; j_call: TRBJ1-3; cdr3_aa: CASRGEGGDAIYF; cdr3_nt: TGTGCCAGCAGAGGTGAAGGGGGGGACGCCATATATTTT
d_call: TRBD1; v_call: TRBV10-3; clone_size: many; j_call: TRBJ1-4; cdr3_aa: CATGQAGKLFF; cdr3_nt: TGTGCCACTGGACAGGCTGGGAAACTGTTTTTT
d_call: .; v_call: TRBV4-1; clone_size: many; j_call: TRBJ2-7; cdr3_aa: CASSQDSGATYEQYF; cdr3_nt: TGCGCCAGCAGCCAAGATAGTGGGGCCACCTACGAGCAGTACTTC
d_call: .; v_call: TRBV20-1; clone_size: .; j_call: TRBJ1-5; cdr3_aa: CSARDRQVRGPQHF; cdr3_nt: TGCAGTGCTAGAGATCGGCAGGTCCGTGGGCCCCAGCATTTT
d_call: TRBD1; v_call: TRBV4-1; clone_size: many; j_call: TRBJ2-5; cdr3_aa: CASSPGQGVETQYF; cdr3_nt: TGCGCCAGCAGCCCGGGACAGGGGGTAGAGACCCAGTACTTC
d_call: .; v_call: TRBV13; clone_size: .; j_call: TRBJ2-2; cdr3_aa: CASSLGPGRELSF; cdr3_nt: TGTGCCAGCAGCTTAGGCCCTGGCAGGGAGCTGTCTTTT
d_call: .; v_call: TRBV20-1; clone_size: many; j_call: TRBJ1-6; cdr3_aa: CSAHRGSSYNSPLHF; cdr3_nt: TGCAGTGCCCACCGGGGGAGCTCCTATAATTCACCCCTCCACTTT
d_call: .; v_call: TRBV2; clone_size: .; j_call: TRBJ1-2; cdr3_aa: CASSNTGTGYGYTF; cdr3_nt: TGTGCCAGCAGTAACACAGGGACTGGGTATGGCTACACCTTC
d_call: .; v_call: TRBV25-1; clone_size: .; j_call: TRBJ2-5; cdr3_aa: CASSAEGWQETQYF; cdr3_nt: TGTGCCAGCAGTGCGGAAGGGTGGCAAGAGACCCAGTACTTC
d_call: .; v_call: TRBV7-8; clone_size: few; j_call: TRBJ2-3; cdr3_aa: CASSPPALRADTQYF; cdr3_nt: TGTGCCAGCAGCCCCCCCGCGTTAAGGGCAGATACGCAGTATTTT
d_call: TRBD2; v_call: TRBV29-1; clone_size: .; j_call: TRBJ2-5; cdr3_aa: CSVTSGATQETQYF; cdr3_nt: TGCAGCGTTACTAGCGGGGCAACCCAAGAGACCCAGTACTTC
d_call: .; v_call: TRBV7-9; clone_size: .; j_call: TRBJ1-6; cdr3_aa: CASSDGPSPLHF; cdr3_nt: TGTGCCAGCAGTGATGGGCCTTCACCCCTCCACTTT
d_call: .; v_call: TRBV25-1; clone_size: .; j_call: TRBJ1-2; cdr3_aa: CANHQTGDYGYTF; cdr3_nt: TGTGCCAACCACCAGACAGGAGACTATGGCTACACCTTC
d_call: .; v_call: TRBV6-5; clone_size: many; j_call: TRBJ2-5; cdr3_aa: CASSYSNSVAETQYF; cdr3_nt: TGTGCCAGCAGTTACTCGAATAGCGTGGCAGAGACCCAGTACTTC
d_call: TRBD2; v_call: TRBV19; clone_size: .; j_call: TRBJ2-1; cdr3_aa: CASSIAGLAGGYNEQFF; cdr3_nt: TGTGCCAGTAGTATAGCGGGCCTAGCGGGAGGATACAATGAGCAGTTCTTC
d_call: .; v_call: TRBV10-2; clone_size: .; j_call: TRBJ1-6; cdr3_aa: CASSPLQGDSPLHF; cdr3_nt: TGCGCCAGCAGTCCATTACAGGGCGATTCACCCCTCCACTTT
d_call: TRBD2; v_call: TRBV7-8; clone_size: .; j_call: TRBJ2-7; cdr3_aa: CASSMTAGGPLYEQYF; cdr3_nt: TGTGCCAGCAGCATGACAGCGGGAGGGCCGCTCTACGAGCAGTACTTC
d_call: TRBD1; v_call: TRBV2; clone_size: many; j_call: TRBJ1-5; cdr3_aa: CVSRTTGYNQPQHF; cdr3_nt: TGTGTCAGCAGGACGACAGGGTATAATCAGCCCCAGCATTTT
d_call: TRBD2; v_call: TRBV29-1; clone_size: many; j_call: TRBJ2-7; cdr3_aa: CSVEKGSGRASYEQYF; cdr3_nt: TGCAGCGTTGAAAAGGGGAGCGGGAGGGCATCCTACGAGCAGTACTTC
d_call: TRBD1; v_call: TRBV29-1; clone_size: once; j_call: TRBJ1-1; cdr3_aa: CSSQGEVTEAFF; cdr3_nt: TGCAGTTCACAGGGGGAGGTCACTGAAGCTTTCTTT
d_call: TRBD1; v_call: TRBV7-9; clone_size: many; j_call: TRBJ1-1; cdr3_aa: CASSPSGGTEAFF; cdr3_nt: TGTGCCAGCAGCCCGTCAGGGGGCACTGAAGCTTTCTTT
d_call: .; v_call: TRBV2; clone_size: .; j_call: TRBJ1-1; cdr3_aa: CASRAGTQNTEAFF; cdr3_nt: TGTGCCAGCAGAGCCGGGACACAGAACACTGAAGCTTTCTTT
d_call: TRBD2; v_call: TRBV29-1; clone_size: .; j_call: TRBJ2-2; cdr3_aa: CSGLTGGVSGELFF; cdr3_nt: TGCAGCGGCCTGACCGGGGGGGTGAGCGGGGAGCTGTTTTTT
d_call: TRBD2; v_call: TRBV6-2/TRBV6-3; clone_size: .; j_call: TRBJ2-3; cdr3_aa: CASSFLPTDQRAGGAPDTQYF; cdr3_nt: TGTGCCAGCTCCTTTCTACCGACGGACCAGAGAGCGGGAGGGGCGCCAGATACGCAGTATTTT
d_call: TRBD2; v_call: TRBV20-1; clone_size: .; j_call: TRBJ2-5; cdr3_aa: CSACRLAGGQETQYF; cdr3_nt: TGCAGTGCTTGCAGACTAGCGGGAGGACAAGAGACCCAGTACTTC
d_call: TRBD1; v_call: TRBV29-1; clone_size: many; j_call: TRBJ1-1; cdr3_aa: CSVRPGTGNTEAFF; cdr3_nt: TGCAGCGTCCGTCCCGGGACAGGAAACACTGAAGCTTTCTTT
d_call: .; v_call: TRBV7-9; clone_size: many; j_call: TRBJ2-2; cdr3_aa: CASSLVVRSGELFF; cdr3_nt: TGTGCCAGCAGTCTAGTAGTACGGTCCGGGGAGCTGTTTTTT
d_call: TRBD2; v_call: TRBV20-1; clone_size: .; j_call: TRBJ2-1; cdr3_aa: CSAPGTSGYNEQFF; cdr3_nt: TGCAGTGCTCCCGGGACTAGCGGGTACAATGAGCAGTTCTTC
d_call: TRBD2; v_call: TRBV12-3/TRBV12-4; clone_size: many; j_call: TRBJ2-5; cdr3_aa: CASTPTSGRETQYF; cdr3_nt: TGTGCCAGCACCCCGACTAGCGGGAGAGAGACCCAGTACTTC
d_call: .; v_call: TRBV9; clone_size: many; j_call: TRBJ2-2; cdr3_aa: CASSVTTGRGTGELFF; cdr3_nt: TGTGCCAGCAGCGTGACGACAGGGAGGGGCACCGGGGAGCTGTTTTTT
d_call: .; v_call: TRBV6-5; clone_size: many; j_call: TRBJ1-1; cdr3_aa: CASAQGTYTEAFF; cdr3_nt: TGTGCCAGTGCCCAGGGAACCTACACTGAAGCTTTCTTT
d_call: TRBD2; v_call: TRBV15; clone_size: few; j_call: TRBJ2-2; cdr3_aa: CATSKAGALRAGELFF; cdr3_nt: TGTGCCACCAGCAAAGCGGGGGCGTTAAGGGCCGGGGAGCTGTTTTTT
d_call: TRBD1; v_call: TRBV24-1; clone_size: .; j_call: TRBJ2-2; cdr3_aa: CATSDSKQGAGELFF; cdr3_nt: TGTGCCACCAGTGATTCTAAACAGGGGGCCGGGGAGCTGTTTTTT
d_call: .; v_call: TRBV20-1; clone_size: many; j_call: TRBJ1-3; cdr3_aa: CSARDLTGLKNTIYF; cdr3_nt: TGCAGTGCTAGAGATTTAACAGGGCTGAAAAACACCATATATTTT
d_call: TRBD2; v_call: TRBV5-1; clone_size: few; j_call: TRBJ2-2; cdr3_aa: CASSLVSWGAGDAGELFF; cdr3_nt: TGCGCCAGCAGCTTGGTGTCATGGGGAGCGGGAGATGCCGGGGAGCTGTTTTTT